The next 32 T cell receptor beta chains were all read from a single sample in a study of blood T cells in healthy people across ages. Together with a sample-barcoded 5' primer, a J-beta primer mix was included in a second PCR lasting about 7 to 12 cycles. A single record per CDR3 protein comes from TCRdb applying MiXCR to the 5' RACE reads. This sample has approximately 690,000 distinct CDR3 sequences, with approximately 40% found just once. Sequenced material: blood. Receptors originate from a man aged 80 or over in good health.

The genes are TRBV6-6 and TRBJ1-2; perhaps TRBD1 as D (5 bases). Trimming removed 2 bases from V and 4 bases from J, with 17 bases in between. The CDR3 contains 16 residues. The germline gives CDR1 MNHNY, CDR2 SVGAGI (reference sequence). The CDR3 sequence is CASSYGGQGISYGYTF. CDR3 coding DNA: TGTGCCAGCAGTTACGGCGGGCAGGGCATAAGCTATGGCTACACCTTC.

This clonotype came up many times. The chain employs TRBV7-3 and TRBJ2-2; D uncertain. The V gene's germline CDR1 is SGHTA and CDR2 FQGTGA. Trimming took 1 base from V and 4 from J, leaving 10 bases between them. This CDR3 spans 15 amino acids. CDR3 DNA sequence: TGTGCCAGCAGCTTAAATGGTTTTGGCACCGGGGAGCTGTTTTTT. Protein sequence: CASSLNGFGTGELFF.

The chain recombines TRBV20-1 with TRBJ2-7; no reliable D call. This CDR3 is built from 12 residues. With 2 bases removed from V and 6 bases from J, the gap between germline ends came to 11 bases. Germline V gene data show CDR1 as DFQATT and CDR2 as SNEGSKA (reference sequence). The CDR3 region is CSARSSVFEQYF. The CDR3 DNA follows: TGCAGTGCTAGATCCTCCGTATTCGAGCAGTACTTC.

This sequence joins TRBV20-1 and TRBJ1-6, with D possibly TRBD1 on 5 matching bases. The germline V gene encodes CDR1 DFQATT and CDR2 SNEGSKA (reference sequence). V dropped 1 base and J dropped 0 bases, with 13 bases sitting between them. The CDR3 contains 17 residues. CDR3 sequence: CSARGQSPSSYNSPLHF. The CDR3 DNA sequence: TGCAGTGCTAGAGGACAGTCACCAAGCTCCTATAATTCACCCCTCCACTTT.

This clonotype came up a few times. The V and J genes are TRBV7-2 and TRBJ2-7, with a tentative D call TRBD2 (7 bases). CDR3 length: 16 residues. V lost 5 bases, J lost 3 bases, and 20 bases lay in between. The germline CDR1 and CDR2 sequences are SGHTA and FQGNSA. In nucleotides, the CDR3 is TGTGCCAGCAGCCCGGTTAGGGGGGGAGCTAACTACGAGCAGTACTTC. As protein: CASSPVRGGANYEQYF.

The gene calls are TRBV12-3 or TRBV12-4 and TRBJ1-5; D remains unclear. V was pared by 6 bases and J by 2 bases, with 14 bases between. The CDR3 runs to 15 residues. CDR3: CASSNPSWGNQPQHF. In DNA, the CDR3 is TGTGCCAGCAGCAACCCGTCCTGGGGCAATCAGCCCCAGCATTTT.

This clonotype was seen a few times. A single base separates this from a much larger clone, so it may be a read error. The gene calls are TRBV11-2 and TRBJ2-7; D may be TRBD1 (6 bases). Germline V gives CDR1 SGHAT, CDR2 FQNNGV. The V end lost 0 bases, the J end lost 7 bases, and 16 bases lay between the germline ends. CDR3 length: 15 residues. The CDR3 DNA reads TGTGCCAGCAGCTTAGAAGGACAGCGTTACAATGAGCAGTACTTC. Translated: CASSLEGQRYNEQYF.

This clonotype was counted at least ten times. The chain uses TRBV25-1 and TRBJ2-3; 7 bases fit TRBD1. The germline CDR1 and CDR2 sequences are MGHDK and SYGVNS. The CDR3 is made up of 13 amino acids. V lost 7 bases and J lost 3; bases outside the gene matches: 4. The chain's CDR3 is CASTDRITDTQYF. CDR3 DNA sequence: TGTGCCAGCACGGACAGGATTACAGATACGCAGTATTTT.

CDR3 nucleotides: TGTGCCAGCAGCCCCCATAGCAGGGACTACAATGAGCAGTACTTC. The encoded protein is CASSPHSRDYNEQYF. The J gene is TRBJ2-7, the V gene TRBV5-5; 7 nucleotides align to TRBD2. The CDR3 loop spans 15 amino acids. With 4 bases clipped from V and 7 bases from J, the junction kept 14 bases outside the gene matches. The germline V gene has CDR1 SGHKS and CDR2 YYEKEE (reference sequence).

V and J are TRBV20-1 and TRBJ1-2; D may be TRBD1 (6 bases). The CDR3 extends over 16 amino acids. V was cut by 0 bases and J by 2 bases, with 16 bases left in between. Germline V gives CDR1 DFQATT, CDR2 SNEGSKA (reference sequence). The CDR3 loop reads CSARELTGKTNYGYTF. Written as DNA, the CDR3 is TGCAGTGCTAGAGAATTAACAGGGAAGACCAACTATGGCTACACCTTC.

This clonotype occurred a few times. This clone may be a read error of a much larger clone one base away. The chain employs TRBV12-3 or TRBV12-4 and TRBJ1-1; D is ambiguous. Trimming pared 3 bases from V and 1 base from J, leaving 6 bases between. The CDR3 covers 13 residues. CDR3 residues: CASSFMENTEAFF. CDR3 sequence (DNA): TGTGCCAGCAGTTTTATGGAGAACACTGAAGCTTTCTTT.

The rearrangement links TRBV12-5 to TRBJ2-3; 7 positions match TRBD1. The V segment lost 4 bases and the J segment 1 base; nucleotides outside the gene matches: 2. This CDR3 contains 14 residues. The germline V gene has CDR1 LGHNT and CDR2 FRNRAP. CDR3 in DNA: TGTGCTAGTGGTTCAGGGGGACGCACAGATACGCAGTATTTT. It encodes CASGSGGRTDTQYF. Filled out from reference TRBV12-5 and TRBJ2-3, the complete variable domain reads DARVTQTPRHKVTEMGQEVTMRCQPILGHNTVFWYRQTMMQGLELLAYFRNRAPLDDSGMPKDRFSAEMPDATLATLKIQPSEPRDSAVYFCASGSGGRTDTQYFGPGTRLTVL.

Only a few counts were recorded for this clonotype. The rearrangement joins TRBV20-1 to TRBJ1-2; 8 nucleotides align to TRBD1. The CDR3 spans 17 residues. Germline loops: CDR1 DFQATT, CDR2 SNEGSKA (reference sequence). After removal of 1 base from V and 0 bases from J, the junction contained 10 bases not matched to a gene. The CDR3 loop reads CSARGTGQEGANYGYTF. The CDR3 DNA reads as TGCAGTGCTAGAGGGACGGGACAGGAGGGAGCTAACTATGGCTACACCTTC.

The rearrangement links TRBV6-1 to TRBJ2-5; D is unclear. The DNA end lines up better with TRBJ2-7; the J call may be wrong. This CDR3 comprises 14 residues. CDR1 and CDR2 (germline): MNHNS, SASEGT. The CDR3 DNA follows: TGTGCCAGCAGTGAAGTAGCCCCGACCTACGAGCAGTACTTC. It encodes CASSEVAPTYEQYF.

The V call is TRBV7-2, the J call TRBJ2-1; 11 positions agree with TRBD2. Germline lookup yields CDR1 SGHTA and CDR2 FQGNSA. The CDR3 consists of 16 residues. V was clipped by 5 bases and J by 3 bases; unmatched bases: 6. Written as DNA, the CDR3 is TGTGCCAGCAGCGCCGGCGGGACTAGCGGCTACAATGAGCAGTTCTTC. This sequence encodes CASSAGGTSGYNEQFF.

The chain couples TRBV7-2 to TRBJ1-1, with D possibly matching TRBD1 (5 bases). Germline V gene lookup returns CDR1 SGHTA and CDR2 FQGNSA. This CDR3 region has 16 residues. V lost 1 base and J lost 2, with 14 bases in between. Here the CDR3 reads CASSLVGTGGNTEAFF. Here the CDR3 DNA reads TGTGCCAGCAGCTTAGTAGGTACGGGGGGAAACACTGAAGCTTTCTTT. The whole variable domain, remainder taken from reference TRBV7-2 and TRBJ1-1, is GAGVSQSPSNKVTEKGKDVELRCDPISGHTALYWYRQSLGQGLEFLIYFQGNSAPDKSGLPSDRFSAERTGGSVSTLTIQRTQQEDSAVYLCASSLVGTGGNTEAFFGQGTRLTVV.

V is TRBV20-1 and J is TRBJ2-5, with 7 bases matching TRBD1. Germline assignment: CDR1 DFQATT and CDR2 SNEGSKA (reference sequence). V trimming: 6 bases; J trimming: 2 bases; junction bases outside the gene matches: 6. CDR3 size: 13 residues. CDR3 DNA sequence: TGCAGTGCAAGTCCGGGACAGCAAGAGACCCAGTACTTC. It yields the protein CSASPGQQETQYF.

The table lists this clonotype with a few counts. The chain uses TRBV29-1 and TRBJ2-1, with 7 positions matching TRBD2. Germline V gene sequence: CDR1 SQVTM, CDR2 ANQGSEA. The CDR3 extends over 12 amino acids. Trimming removed 3 bases from V and 5 bases from J; junction bases left unmatched: 1. The CDR3 here is CSVERGNNEQFF. CDR3 nucleotide sequence: TGCAGCGTTGAGCGGGGGAACAATGAGCAGTTCTTC.

Ten or more counts support this clonotype. This sequence joins TRBV29-1 and TRBJ2-1, with 11 bases identical to TRBD2. Germline assignment: CDR1 SQVTM and CDR2 ANQGSEA. The CDR3 consists of 11 residues. V lost 7 bases and J lost 13; bases outside the gene matches: 6. The CDR3 DNA sequence: TGCAGCGGGCGACTAGCGGGATTTCAGTTCTTC. Translated, it gives CSGRLAGFQFF.

The gene calls are TRBV27 and TRBJ1-2, with 10 bases that match TRBD1. V lost 8 bases, J lost 6 bases, and 6 bases stayed unmatched. The germline V gene has CDR1 MNHEY and CDR2 SMNVEV (reference sequence). The length of the CDR3 is 13 residues. Written as DNA, the CDR3 is TGTGCCAGCGGGGACAGGGGCAACCATGGCTACACCTTC. It encodes CASGDRGNHGYTF.

The rearrangement links TRBV5-5 to TRBJ1-5; a weak D match, TRBD1 (5 bases). Germline V CDR1 and CDR2: SGHKS, YYEKEE (reference sequence). CDR3 size: 16 residues. The V end lost 0 bases, the J end lost 0 bases, and 10 bases lay between the germline ends. CDR3 loop: CASSLVGGTSNQPQHF. The CDR3 coding sequence is TGTGCCAGCAGCTTGGTAGGTGGGACTAGCAATCAGCCCCAGCATTTT.

This sequence joins TRBV5-6 and TRBJ1-5, with D possibly being TRBD1 (5 bases). This CDR3 comprises 15 residues. Per germline, CDR1 SGHDT and CDR2 YYEEEE. V shed 2 bases and J shed 5 bases, with 14 bases lying between them. CDR3 in DNA: TGTGCCAGCAGCTTCTACCAGGCGGGGGATCAGCCCCAGCATTTT. Its translation: CASSFYQAGDQPQHF.

The chain employs TRBV7-2 and TRBJ1-1; the match to TRBD1 covers 8 bases. After removal of 5 bases from V and 1 base from J, the junction contained 6 bases not matched to a gene. The CDR3 runs 15 residues. CDR1 SGHTA and CDR2 FQGNSA come from the germline V gene. The CDR3 spells CASSPRTGSNTEAFF. CDR3 nucleotides: TGTGCCAGCAGCCCGCGGACAGGGTCGAACACTGAAGCTTTCTTT.

In its sample, this clonotype was seen a few times. This chain connects TRBV6-2 or TRBV6-3 to TRBJ2-5, with 8 positions matching TRBD1. The germline gives CDR1 MNHEY, CDR2 SVGEGT. V shed 8 bases and J 2 bases; nucleotides not matched to a gene: 10. This CDR3 region has 15 residues. In DNA, the CDR3 is TGTGCCAGCTCCTGGACAGGGAAAGAACAAGAGACCCAGTACTTC. This gives the protein CASSWTGKEQETQYF.

This clonotype was observed once. A read error may account for a junction end that differs from germline. The genes are TRBV7-2 and TRBJ2-1, with D uncertain. Germline V gives CDR1 SGHTA, CDR2 FQGNSA. The CDR3 is 12 amino acids. As DNA, the CDR3 is TGTGCCAGCGGCTTTGGGGTCTATGAGCAGTTCTTC. It yields the protein CASGFGVYEQFF.

In this sample, this clonotype turned up a few times. V gene TRBV6-5 combines with J gene TRBJ2-7, with no clear D. V was trimmed by 6 bases and J by 6 bases, leaving 24 bases between them. CDR1 is MNHEY and CDR2 is SVGAGI in the germline V gene. CDR3 length: 16 amino acids. The CDR3 spells CASSSPRRGTSGEQYF. In DNA, the CDR3 is TGTGCCAGCAGCTCGCCCCGCCGCGGAACCTCGGGCGAGCAGTACTTC.

The sample holds a few counts of this clonotype. V gene TRBV9 combines with J gene TRBJ2-1; 7 bases are shared with TRBD2. The CDR3 consists of 16 residues. From germline, CDR1 is SGDLS and CDR2 YYNGEE. V dropped 4 bases and J dropped 0; count of bases not matched to a gene: 7. Written as DNA, the CDR3 is TGTGCCAGCAGCTCGGCGGGAGCTAGCTCCTACAATGAGCAGTTCTTC. It codes for CASSSAGASSYNEQFF.

A remark on this clonotype: One junction end does not reproduce the germline sequence, and a read error may be involved. The chain carries TRBV27 and TRBJ2-1; a weak D match, TRBD2 (5 bases). This CDR3 has 12 residues. The germline CDR1 and CDR2 sequences are MNHEY and SMNVEV (reference sequence). CDR3 loop: CAGSSSWRMQFF. The CDR3 nucleotides read TGTGCCGGCAGTTCCTCATGGAGGATGCAGTTCTTC.

J is TRBJ2-4 and V is TRBV20-1; 11 bases fit TRBD2. The DNA end is a closer match to TRBJ2-7, so the J assignment may be wrong. CDR3 length: 17 amino acids. Germline CDR1 and CDR2: DFQATT and SNEGSKA (reference sequence). CDR3 nucleotides: TGCAGTGCTATGAGCGACACTAGCGGGAGCCCCCCCTACGAGCAGTACTTC. Protein product: CSAMSDTSGSPPYEQYF.

This clonotype has more than one count but fewer than ten. The rearrangement joins TRBV4-2 to TRBJ1-5; D call uncertain. Looked up from germline, CDR1 is LGHNA and CDR2 is YNFKEQ. Trimming removed 6 bases at V and 4 bases at J, with 16 bases between. The CDR3 covers 15 residues. The CDR3 protein is CASRQSHTPNQPQHF. CDR3 nucleotides: TGTGCCAGCAGGCAATCCCACACGCCGAATCAGCCCCAGCATTTT.

The genes are TRBV6-6 and TRBJ2-3; TRBD1 aligns across 8 bases. CDR3 size: 14 residues. The J segment lost 7 bases and the V segment lost 6 bases, leaving 9 bases of the junction unmatched. Germline CDR1 MNHNY, CDR2 SVGAGI (reference sequence). The CDR3 region is CASSRDRGRNTQYF. CDR3 nucleotide sequence: TGTGCCAGCAGCCGAGACAGGGGACGTAATACGCAGTATTTT.

This clonotype has more than one count but fewer than ten. The rearrangement links TRBV20-1 to TRBJ2-5; 8 bases line up with TRBD2. J was trimmed by 2 bases and V by 1 base; bases with no gene match: 9. The CDR3 is made up of 16 amino acids. Germline V gives CDR1 DFQATT, CDR2 SNEGSKA (reference sequence). In DNA form, the CDR3 reads TGCAGTGCTAGAGTGGGGACTAGATCACCGCAAGAGACCCAGTACTTC. Its translation is CSARVGTRSPQETQYF.